A selection of T cell receptor beta chains follows, all from one sample in a study of cytomegalovirus exposure and HLA in healthy donors. The data were produced by immunoSEQ multiplex PCR, yet TCRdb's version contains in-frame clones alone and is incomplete. The data show 120,000 or so clones, 55% to 75% seen once. Sample: PBMCs. The source is a man aged 25 to 40 in good health and CMV-seropositive. Each CDR3 is given with its conserved first and last residue. The D gene is left open where the match is weak. The size field is filled for only some rows; it gives once, few, many or a size class.

abundance | j_gene | d_gene | v_gene | CDR3aa | CDR3nt
- | TRBJ1-5 | - | TRBV28 | CASSRGDNANQPQHF | TGTGCCAGCAGTCGGGGGGACAATGCCAATCAGCCCCAGCATTTT
- | TRBJ2-1 | - | TRBV6-4 | CASSPGDGGEQFF | TGTGCCAGCTCCCCCGGGGATGGAGGTGAGCAGTTCTTC
- | TRBJ2-2 | TRBD1 | TRBV11-2 | CASSSRGSGELFF | TGTGCCAGCAGCTCCAGGGGGTCAGGGGAGCTGTTTTTT
- | TRBJ1-4 | - | TRBV4-1 | CASSQDRGGNEKLFF | TGCGCCAGCAGCCAAGACAGGGGAGGGAATGAAAAACTGTTTTTT
- | TRBJ2-3 | TRBD2 | TRBV28 | CASSSPGLAGVVDTQYF | TGTGCCAGCAGTTCCCCCGGACTAGCGGGAGTTGTGGATACGCAGTATTTT
few | TRBJ2-7 | TRBD2 | TRBV29-1 | CSVLLAGDREQYF | TGCAGCGTTCTACTAGCGGGAGACCGCGAGCAGTACTTC
- | TRBJ2-7 | TRBD1 | TRBV2 | CASSEPRGLGEQYF | TGTGCCAGCAGTGAACCCAGGGGGCTAGGAGAGCAGTACTTC
- | TRBJ2-3 | TRBD1 | TRBV6-5 | CASRWTGPGDTQYF | TGTGCCAGCAGATGGACAGGGCCAGGGGATACGCAGTATTTT
- | TRBJ1-2 | TRBD1 | TRBV19 | CASSTTGGNYGYTF | TGTGCCAGTAGTACGACAGGGGGAAACTATGGCTACACCTTC
- | TRBJ2-7 | TRBD2 | TRBV28 | CASTSARTSGTEQYF | TGTGCCAGCACTTCTGCTCGGACTAGCGGGACCGAGCAGTACTTC
- | TRBJ1-2 | - | TRBV10-3 | CAISESRRDREVNYGYTF | TGTGCCATCAGTGAGTCGCGGAGGGATCGGGAGGTTAACTATGGCTACACCTTC
- | TRBJ2-2 | TRBD1 | TRBV5-1 | CASSPSVWDRASGELFF | TGCGCCAGCAGCCCTAGCGTTTGGGACAGGGCCTCCGGGGAGCTGTTTTTT
- | TRBJ2-7 | TRBD2 | TRBV9 | CASSVDPFGTSGEYEQYF | TGTGCCAGCAGCGTCGATCCCTTCGGGACTAGCGGAGAGTACGAGCAGTACTTC
- | TRBJ1-2 | - | TRBV5-1 | CASSSDPGNYGYTF | TGCGCCAGCAGCTCAGATCCCGGGAACTATGGCTACACCTTC
- | TRBJ2-7 | - | TRBV10-3 | CAIRDSGTSEQYF | TGTGCCATCAGGGACAGCGGCACTTCCGAGCAGTACTTC
- | TRBJ2-7 | - | TRBV10-3 | CAISERHAGEQYF | TGTGCCATCAGTGAGAGACATGCCGGCGAGCAGTACTTC
once | TRBJ2-7 | TRBD2 | TRBV27 | CASSSDRGDEQYF | TGTGCCAGCAGTTCGGACCGGGGGGACGAGCAGTACTTC
- | TRBJ1-3 | - | TRBV14 | CASSTTVADRSIYF | TGTGCCAGCAGCACTACGGTCGCAGACCGGTCCATATATTTT
- | TRBJ2-5 | - | TRBV5-4 | CASSLTTSAQETQYF | TGTGCCAGCAGCTTGACGACTTCGGCCCAAGAGACCCAGTACTTC
few | TRBJ1-5 | - | TRBV4-1 | CASSQDTRAGDSNQPQHF | TGCGCCAGCAGCCAAGATACTAGGGCGGGAGATAGCAATCAGCCCCAGCATTTT
- | TRBJ2-3 | TRBD2 | TRBV7-2 | CASSLGYLAGDWRDTQYF | TGTGCCAGCAGCTTAGGATATCTAGCGGGAGACTGGAGAGATACGCAGTATTTT
few | TRBJ1-1 | - | TRBV7-9 | CASSLVDTAFF | TGTGCCAGCAGCTTAGTGGACACAGCTTTCTTT
- | TRBJ1-1 | TRBD1 | TRBV2 | CASNRAGGRTEAFF | TGTGCCAGCAATCGGGCAGGGGGGCGGACTGAAGCTTTCTTT
- | TRBJ2-7 | TRBD2 | TRBV7-2 | CASSLGTGGLGEQYF | TGTGCCAGCAGCTTAGGAACGGGAGGGTTAGGAGAGCAGTACTTC
- | TRBJ1-2 | - | TRBV2 | CASIPQREWSYGYTF | TGTGCCAGCATACCGCAGAGAGAGTGGAGCTATGGCTACACCTTC
- | TRBJ2-5 | TRBD1 | TRBV6-1 | CASFFRDRTQETQYF | TGTGCCAGCTTCTTCCGGGACAGAACACAAGAGACCCAGTACTTC
- | TRBJ1-2 | TRBD1 | TRBV19 | CASSSPGQGYYGYTF | TGTGCCAGTAGTTCTCCGGGACAGGGGTACTATGGCTACACCTTC
few | TRBJ2-2 | - | TRBV4-2 | CASSPRDLQIATGELFF | TGTGCCAGCAGCCCCCGGGACTTGCAGATAGCGACCGGGGAGCTGTTTTTT
few | TRBJ2-3 | - | TRBV11-3 | CASSLGSRADTQYF | TGTGCCAGCAGCTTAGGGTCTAGAGCGGATACGCAGTATTTT
few | TRBJ1-1 | - | TRBV5-1 | CASRDGGYTEAFF | TGCGCCAGCAGGGACGGAGGGTACACTGAAGCTTTCTTT
- | TRBJ2-7 | - | TRBV28 | CASSKTGSSYEQYF | TGTGCCAGCTCAAAGACAGGTTCATCCTACGAGCAGTACTTC
- | TRBJ2-7 | TRBD1 | TRBV29-1 | CSVEVPGQGKVGGVYEQYF | TGCAGCGTTGAAGTGCCGGGACAGGGTAAGGTTGGCGGGGTCTACGAGCAGTACTTC
- | TRBJ2-3 | - | TRBV10-3 | CAIRTSGSDTDTQYF | TGTGCCATCAGGACGAGCGGCTCGGACACAGATACGCAGTATTTT
- | TRBJ2-5 | - | TRBV7-2 | CASSTTRDSEAQYF | TGTGCCAGCAGCACGACTCGGGACTCAGAAGCCCAGTACTTC
few | TRBJ2-2 | - | TRBV5-1 | CASSRRVPGELFF | TGCGCCAGCAGCCGACGGGTACCCGGGGAGCTGTTTTTT
- | TRBJ1-1 | - | TRBV19 | CASSKGRDTEAFF | TGTGCCAGTAGCAAGGGGAGGGACACTGAAGCTTTCTTT
- | TRBJ2-7 | TRBD2 | TRBV2 | CASIRTSGRNEQYF | TGTGCCAGCATAAGGACTAGCGGGAGGAACGAGCAGTACTTC
- | TRBJ2-7 | TRBD2 | TRBV7-9 | CASSSGEGLYPYEQYF | TGTGCCAGCAGCTCTGGGGAGGGCCTGTACCCCTACGAGCAGTACTTC
- | TRBJ1-4 | - | TRBV5-1 | CASSQMGGNEKLFF | TGCGCCAGCAGCCAAATGGGGGGGAATGAAAAACTGTTTTTT
few | TRBJ2-3 | - | TRBV5-6 | CASSAIKTAYLVDTQYF | TGTGCCAGCAGCGCGATTAAGACAGCCTACCTTGTGGATACGCAGTATTTT
- | TRBJ2-3 | TRBD1 | TRBV7-9 | CASSLGQGEMGTDTQYF | TGTGCCAGCAGCCTGGGACAGGGAGAAATGGGGACAGATACGCAGTATTTT
- | TRBJ2-7 | - | TRBV7-2 | CASSYGTLFYEQYF | TGTGCCAGCAGCTACGGGACACTGTTCTACGAGCAGTACTTC
few | TRBJ2-5 | - | TRBV4-1 | CASSHQGIRETQYF | TGCGCCAGCAGCCACCAGGGGATACGAGAGACCCAGTACTTC